Listed below are T cell receptor beta chains from one sample, sequenced in a study of blood T cell repertoires in COVID-19. The protocol was immunoSEQ multiplex PCR, while the TCRdb copy is restricted to in-frame clones and leaves out a portion. The sample lists some 20,000 clones, just under 95% occurring once. The sequencing input was peripheral blood. The receptors were gathered from a human donor in a cohort sampled during active COVID-19. CDR3s include the opening cysteine and the closing phenylalanine or tryptophan. The D gene is left open where the match is weak.

d_gene	v_gene	j_gene	CDR3aa
NA	TRBV27	TRBJ2-3	CASGERAPDTQYF
TRBD2	TRBV19	TRBJ2-1	CASSIGGRYYNEQFF
NA	TRBV16	TRBJ1-5	CASSRQGNQPQHF
TRBD1	TRBV5-5	TRBJ1-5	CASSLQPLRGSPSNQPQHF
NA	TRBV27	TRBJ2-5	CASSLSLRPEETQYF
TRBD1	TRBV9	TRBJ2-2	CASSAPGQGNTGELFF
TRBD1	TRBV7-9	TRBJ2-7	CASSGWDRQEQYF
TRBD1	TRBV27	TRBJ2-5	CASSLRDRAKTQYF
TRBD1	TRBV18	TRBJ2-7	CASSPYRDRSYEQYF
TRBD2	TRBV7-8	TRBJ2-7	CASSFSTGLAAPYEQYF
NA	TRBV11-2	TRBJ2-3	CASSLGYTDTQYF
TRBD1	TRBV6-5	TRBJ2-7	CASRVTGDPSYEQYF
NA	TRBV29-1	TRBJ2-2	CSVVEGDTGELFF
NA	TRBV21-1	TRBJ1-5	CAENKYPPRPSHSNQPQHF
NA	TRBV5-1	TRBJ2-2	CASSWELSRTTGELFF
TRBD1	TRBV23-1	TRBJ2-7	CATTQRTGATYEQYF
NA	TRBV12-3/TRBV12-4	TRBJ2-1	CASSPTGVEQFF
NA	TRBV3-1/TRBV3-2	TRBJ2-7	CASSQGQGYEQYF
NA	TRBV7-9	TRBJ1-1	CASSLLSSGGEAFF
TRBD2	TRBV11-2	TRBJ2-3	CASSRGLAGGSDTQYF
NA	TRBV27	TRBJ1-4	CASRESTNEKLFF
TRBD2	TRBV7-6	TRBJ2-2	CASSLGLAGDGEKLFF
NA	TRBV18	TRBJ2-7	CASFQSLGTLDGQYF
TRBD1	TRBV19	TRBJ2-7	CASIRSARSGQGIYEQYF
TRBD2	TRBV6-2/TRBV6-3	TRBJ2-1	CASSPGTTNEQFF
NA	TRBV7-6	TRBJ2-5	CASSLSRGLYLGETQYF
NA	TRBV11-2	TRBJ2-1	CASSLSSGPFNYNEQFF
NA	TRBV11-2	TRBJ2-7	CASSPRFPLEYEQYF
NA	TRBV9	TRBJ2-2	CASSPQVSTGELFF
NA	TRBV5-4	TRBJ1-5	CASSFSGQGGNQPQHF
TRBD1	TRBV6-2/TRBV6-3	TRBJ2-7	CASSSLDREQYF
TRBD2	TRBV15	TRBJ2-5	CATSRDLGTSSPREYF
NA	TRBV20-1	TRBJ2-1	CSAPVYNEQFF
NA	TRBV11-2	TRBJ2-7	CASSLVYGSYEQYF
TRBD2	TRBV9	TRBJ2-7	CASSPGTTYEQYF
TRBD1	TRBV5-8	TRBJ1-3	CASSGRQGSGNTIYF
TRBD2	TRBV9	TRBJ2-1	CASSGERGHNEQFF
NA	TRBV6-2/TRBV6-3	TRBJ2-7	CASSYVGDEQYF
TRBD2	TRBV11-2	TRBJ2-7	CASTRAASGGSSYEQYF
NA	TRBV27	TRBJ2-7	CASSSGNSYEQYF
NA	TRBV6-5	TRBJ1-4	CASSYSTAPNEKLFF
TRBD2	TRBV10-1	TRBJ2-2	CASSESGGWTGELFF